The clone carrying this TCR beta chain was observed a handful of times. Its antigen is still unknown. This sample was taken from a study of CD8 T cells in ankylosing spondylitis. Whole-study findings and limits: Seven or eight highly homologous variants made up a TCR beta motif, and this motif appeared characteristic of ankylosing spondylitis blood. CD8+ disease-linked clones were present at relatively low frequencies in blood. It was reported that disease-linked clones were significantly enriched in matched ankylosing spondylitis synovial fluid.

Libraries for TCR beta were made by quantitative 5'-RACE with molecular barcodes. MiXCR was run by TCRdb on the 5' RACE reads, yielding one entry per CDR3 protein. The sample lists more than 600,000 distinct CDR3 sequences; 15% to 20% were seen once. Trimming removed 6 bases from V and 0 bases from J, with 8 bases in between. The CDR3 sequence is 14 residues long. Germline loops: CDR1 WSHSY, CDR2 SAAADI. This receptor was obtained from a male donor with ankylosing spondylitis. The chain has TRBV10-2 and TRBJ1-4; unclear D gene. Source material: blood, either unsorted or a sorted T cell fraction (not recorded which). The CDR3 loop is CASRNFPTNEKLFF. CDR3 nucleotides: TGCGCCAGCAGAAACTTTCCAACTAATGAAAAACTGTTTTTT.